This T cell receptor (beta chain) was identified during a study of early stage breast cancer tumors (dated by TCRdb to about 2017). About the full investigation: Of the roughly 17 invasive breast tumors, eleven to twelve were found to be estrogen receptor-positive, progesterone receptor-positive and HER2-negative. About 70% of the 12 ER+/PR+/HER2- tumors were invasive ductal carcinomas, while the other four were invasive lobular carcinomas. The average read coverage per sample was roughly 9.6-fold. The samples as a whole yielded a few million detected templates, corresponding to 850,000 to 1,400,000 unique clonotypes.

Two independent genomic DNA replicates were amplified for each sample, with around 0.5 ug used for blood and about 1.5 ug for tumor or normal breast. Following the manufacturer's instructions, the ImmunoSeq Intro kit was used to carry out TCRB sequencing on genomic DNA. For absolute quantification, the roughly 32-cycle multiplex PCR included proprietary primers along with spike-in control sequences. Single-end 150-bp reads were used to sequence an 87-bp fragment spanning the CDR3 and the flanking V and J genes. Seven samples, each with two replicates, were multiplexed per lane of an Illumina MiSeq using version 3.0 chemistry. In the original analysis: The vendor's proprietary pipeline processed the raw data and merged both replicates into a single result for each sample. Productive rearrangements sharing the V-gene family, CDR3 amino acid sequence and J-gene segment were defined as clonotypes. To compute clonality, the normalized Shannon entropy (Pielou evenness) of TCRB abundances was subtracted from 1. To estimate T cell density, the total number of templates was divided by the input cell count, which was inferred from how much DNA went in. Recon with default parameters was used to estimate total repertoire diversity and clonality. Clonotypes with over 0.1% abundance in tumor and at least 32-fold higher abundance in tumor than in normal breast were defined as tumor-enriched. TCRdb re-hosts the immuneACCESS table, in-frame sequences only. Its copies lack some clones; in the studies checked, an unresolved V gene accounts for under half of them, and the cause for the rest is not known. That table furnishes V, J and clone size, whereas the DNA furnished D and trimming. For this sample the table gives about 72,000 clones, of which more than 65% were detected only once. The leading ten clones occupy under 3.5% of the sample.

Paper-wide results and their limitations: Greater similarity was observed between blood and normal breast repertoires than between blood and tumor repertoires, and tumor was distinguished from normal in most of the 16 patients when each tissue was compared with blood. Sequencing bulk genomic DNA from unsorted cells could not capture chain pairing or functional markers like CD4, CD8 and FOXP3. Compared with adjacent normal breast tissue, tumors had higher clonality and about 2.5-fold greater T cell density. The small cohort size prevented analysis by tumor subtype. Enriched TCRB sequences shared across patients were mostly commonly generated sequences, unlikely to play an important role in the tumor microenvironment.

This clone showed up just once. It lacks a known antigen. No much larger clonotype is one base removed from it; base qualities were not supplied. The CDR3 spans 14 residues, from the cysteine through the phenylalanine. Only CDR3 DNA remains: 42 bases, in frame from the first base. V is cut by 5 bases and J by 2 bases, and the space between the germline ends is 13 bases. CDR1 is given as KGHSH and CDR2 as LQKENI, both from the germline V gene. The study profiled bulk TCR beta-chain repertoires in matched peripheral blood, tumor and adjacent normal breast tissue taken from approximately 15 patients with early-stage breast cancer. Before surgery, roughly 4.5-11 mL of whole blood was collected in EDTA tubes and processed within 2 hours. Peripheral blood mononuclear cells were isolated by Ficoll-Paque centrifugation in SepMate-50 tubes. For storage in liquid nitrogen, PBMCs were cryopreserved as aliquots of roughly 2 to 4 million cells in around 90% FBS with around 10% DMSO. The Qiagen AllPrep DNA/RNA Mini kit was used to extract genomic DNA.

The chain is assembled from TRBV18 and TRBJ2-7; the D region possibly corresponds to TRBD2 (5 bases align). The sequence was obtained from a person between 55 and 70 years old with breast cancer. The sample taken for sequencing was blood. The CDR3 here reads CASSSLAGPYEQYF. The base sequence is TGTGCCAGCTCATCTTTGGCGGGCCCCTACGAGCAGTACTTC.